This entry features one T cell receptor (beta chain) sequence. The record originates from a study of cytomegalovirus exposure and HLA in healthy donors. The overall study: Genotyping showed 75% to 90% of some 400 donors falling in the Caucasian-associated ancestry cluster.

V lost 0 bases to trimming and J lost 4 bases, with 10 bases between them. Germline V gives CDR1 SGHTS, CDR2 YDEGEE. The CDR3 spans 14 residues. Both 60 Vbeta primers and 13 Jbeta primers went into the PCR. Method: immunoSEQ multiplex PCR; TCRdb's copy keeps in-frame clones and lacks some. The specimen's table records under 120,000 clones. Donors were nominally healthy when sampled, though unrecorded immune exposures were likely. V gene TRBV5-8 combines with J gene TRBJ1-2, with TRBD1 as a possible D gene (6 bases). This clonotype was sampled from a man in his fifties in good health and CMV-seronegative. Sequencing was carried out using PBMCs. In DNA, the CDR3 is TGTGCCAGCAGCTTGGCTGGGGGCGGCTATGGCTACACCTTC. Its protein is CASSLAGGGYGYTF.